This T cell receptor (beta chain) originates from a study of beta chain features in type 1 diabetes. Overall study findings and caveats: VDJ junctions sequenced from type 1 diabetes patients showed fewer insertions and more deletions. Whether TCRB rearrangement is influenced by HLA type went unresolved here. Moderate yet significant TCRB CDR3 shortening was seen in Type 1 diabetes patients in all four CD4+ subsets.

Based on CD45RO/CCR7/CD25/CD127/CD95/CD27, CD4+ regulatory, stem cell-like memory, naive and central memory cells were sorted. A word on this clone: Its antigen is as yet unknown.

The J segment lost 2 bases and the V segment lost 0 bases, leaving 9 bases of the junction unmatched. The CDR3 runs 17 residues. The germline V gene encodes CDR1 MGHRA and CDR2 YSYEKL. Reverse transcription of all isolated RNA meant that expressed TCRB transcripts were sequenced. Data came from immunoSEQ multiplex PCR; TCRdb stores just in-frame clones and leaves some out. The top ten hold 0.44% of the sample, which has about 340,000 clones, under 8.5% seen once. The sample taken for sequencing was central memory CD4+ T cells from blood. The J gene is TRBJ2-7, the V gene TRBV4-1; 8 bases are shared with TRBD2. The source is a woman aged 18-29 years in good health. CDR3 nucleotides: TGCGCCAGCAGCCAAGACCCAGCGGGAGCCAACCCCTACGAGCAGTACTTC. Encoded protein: CASSQDPAGANPYEQYF.